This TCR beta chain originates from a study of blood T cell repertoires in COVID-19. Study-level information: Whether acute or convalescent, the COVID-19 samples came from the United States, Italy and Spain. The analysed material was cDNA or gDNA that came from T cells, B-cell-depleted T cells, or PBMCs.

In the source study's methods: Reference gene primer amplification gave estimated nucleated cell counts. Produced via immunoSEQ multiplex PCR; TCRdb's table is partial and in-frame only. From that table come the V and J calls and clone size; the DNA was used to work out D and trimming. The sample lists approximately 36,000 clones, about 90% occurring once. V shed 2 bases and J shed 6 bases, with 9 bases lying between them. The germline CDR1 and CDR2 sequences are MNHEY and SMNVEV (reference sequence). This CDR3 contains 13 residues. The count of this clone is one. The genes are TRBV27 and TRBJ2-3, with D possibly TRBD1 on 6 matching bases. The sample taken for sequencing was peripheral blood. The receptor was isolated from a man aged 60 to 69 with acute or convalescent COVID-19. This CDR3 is CASSLRGWDTQYF. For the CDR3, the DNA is TGTGCCAGCAGTTTAAGGGGGTGGGATACGCAGTATTTT.